Shown below are 10 T cell receptor beta chains from a single sample sequenced in a study of regulatory T cells in long-lasting Graves disease (dated by TCRdb to the early 2020s). The label giving this sample's time point can be read as: newly diagnosed GD, antithyroid drugs for less than 3 months. For both TCR sequencing and RNA sequencing, RNA was extracted from PBMCs using TRIzol. To prepare the library, multiplex PCR was applied. Sequencing took place on an Illumina HiSeq 4000. To build TCR beta libraries, CDR3 regions were amplified by Arm-PCR using iRepertoire HTBI primers. The raw public reads went through TCRdb reprocessing: fastp at Q25, MiXCR clone calling, in-frame beta chains kept. Duplicate CDR3 protein sequences are folded into a single record with the most common DNA and genes. Present in this sample are hundreds of thousands of distinct CDR3 sequences, about 16% of which were seen just once. 25% of the sample belongs to the ten largest clones.

The sample was also reused in another study, on T cells in Graves' hyperthyroidism and ophthalmopathy.

Sequenced here: peripheral blood mononuclear cells (PBMCs), sampled at new diagnosis, from a patient treated with antithyroid drugs. These TCRs come from a woman aged 35-60 years with Graves disease. Donor details come from another sample of the same person, matched by shared clones.

The chain couples TRBV29-1 to TRBJ2-1; D is ambiguous. The end of the DNA fits TRBJ2-5 better, so the J call may be wrong. CDR3 length equals 15 residues. CDR1 is SQVTM, CDR2 ANQGSEA, per germline. CDR3 loop: CSVEVGGQPQETQYF. In DNA form, the CDR3 reads TGCAGCGTTGAAGTGGGTGGGCAGCCCCAAGAGACCCAGTACTTC.

The chain uses TRBV18 and TRBJ1-1; the D is unclear. CDR1 KGHSH and CDR2 LQKENI come from the germline V gene. V was cut by 4 bases and J by 4 bases, with 13 bases left in between. The CDR3 is 14 residues long. CDR3 residues: CASSLTQTSTEAFF. The DNA of the CDR3 is TGTGCCAGCTCACTAACTCAGACTTCCACTGAAGCTTTCTTT.

This clonotype was observed a handful of times. V usage is TRBV5-5 and J usage is TRBJ2-5, with 10 bases identical to TRBD2. The trim removed 5 bases at V and 0 bases at J, leaving 13 bases unmatched. CDR1 and CDR2 (germline): SGHKS, YYEKEE (reference sequence). The CDR3 sequence is 18 residues long. The CDR3: CASSPGVKRGGNQETQYF. The CDR3 region has the DNA TGTGCCAGCAGTCCTGGAGTCAAGCGGGGGGGGAACCAAGAGACCCAGTACTTC.

In DNA, the CDR3 is TGTGCCAGTAGGACCGGGACTAGCGGAACAGATACGCAGTATTTT. Its protein product is CASRTGTSGTDTQYF. The gene calls are TRBV19 and TRBJ2-3, with 11 bases identical to TRBD2. This CDR3 spans 15 amino acids. Germline CDR1 is LNHDA and CDR2 is SQIVND (reference sequence). The V segment lost 6 bases and the J segment 3 bases; nucleotides outside the gene matches: 5. Based on the CDR3 plus reference TRBV19 and TRBJ2-3, the full variable domain is DGGITQSPKYLFRKEGQNVTLSCEQNLNHDAMYWYRQDPGQGLRLIYYSQIVNDFQKGDIAEGYSVSREKKESFPLTVTSAQKNPTAFYLCASRTGTSGTDTQYFGPGTRLTVL.

A note on this clonotype: Since a much larger clone is just one base distant, this may be a read error. This rearrangement joins TRBV28 to TRBJ2-6, with D possibly TRBD1 on 6 matching bases. V was pared by 6 bases and J by 0 bases, with 18 bases between. In germline, CDR1 is MDHEN, CDR2 SYDVKM. CDR3 size: 18 residues. Here the CDR3 reads CASRRLGTPDSGANVLTF. CDR3 nucleotides: TGTGCCAGCAGGAGGTTGGGGACACCGGACTCTGGGGCCAACGTCCTGACTTTC.

This clonotype occurred many times. The chain joins TRBV6-2 or TRBV6-3 to TRBJ1-4; no firm D call. The CDR3 is made up of 15 amino acids. Germline V gene sequence: CDR1 MNHEY, CDR2 SVGEGT. Trimming stripped 2 bases from V and 0 bases from J, with 7 bases between. DNA of the CDR3: TGTGCCAGCAGTTACAGAGGTGCAACTAATGAAAAACTGTTTTTT. Its protein product is CASSYRGATNEKLFF.

This clonotype was counted only a few times. The chain recombines TRBV4-1 with TRBJ2-2; 9 nucleotides align to TRBD1. CDR1 and CDR2 from the germline V gene are MGHRA and YSYEKL. The CDR3 runs to 15 residues. With V trimmed by 6 bases and J by 1 base, 3 bases remained unmatched. The CDR3 loop is CASRETGGNTGELFF. CDR3 in DNA: TGCGCCAGCAGGGAGACAGGGGGGAACACCGGGGAGCTGTTTTTT.

This clonotype was recorded at least ten times. J is TRBJ1-2 and V is TRBV12-3 or TRBV12-4; TRBD1 agrees at 8 bases. Germline trimming cut 0 bases from V and 4 bases from J; bases unmatched to any gene: 7. This CDR3 has 16 residues. The CDR3 protein is CASSLASGTGSYGYTF. Here the CDR3 DNA reads TGTGCCAGCAGTTTAGCCTCCGGGACAGGCAGCTATGGCTACACCTTC.

This clonotype was seen a handful of times. V is TRBV30 and J is TRBJ2-2, with D possibly TRBD1 on 7 matching bases. Trimming removed 8 bases from V and 4 bases from J, with 14 bases in between. Germline CDR1 GTSNPN, CDR2 SVGIG (reference sequence). The CDR3 extends over 13 amino acids. DNA for the CDR3: TGTGCCCTGAGACAGGGAGGCACCGGGGAGCTGTTTTTT. Its protein is CALRQGGTGELFF.

This clonotype was counted many times. This chain joins TRBV11-3 and TRBJ1-1; a possible D gene is TRBD1 (5 bases). Trimming stripped 3 bases from V and 4 bases from J, with 15 bases between. Germline-derived CDR1 and CDR2 are SGHNT and YENEEA. CDR3 length equals 15 residues. Written as DNA, the CDR3 is TGTGCCAGCAGCTTCCCGAACGGTGGGGCCACTGAAGCTTTCTTT. It encodes CASSFPNGGATEAFF.